This T cell receptor beta chain emerged from a study of T cell repertoires in cytomegalovirus infection. TCRdb independently ran MiXCR on the reads; one entry per CDR3 protein. The sample lists 290,000 or so distinct CDR3 sequences; about 25% were seen once. This clonotype has a handful of counts. There are 16 residues in the CDR3. J lost 7 bases, V lost 2 bases, and 6 bases had no gene match. Germline CDR1 SGHTA, CDR2 FQGNSA. J is TRBJ1-4 and V is TRBV7-2; 11 bases fit TRBD1. The origin of this receptor is a human donor in good health (CMV status not recorded). Some clones in this sample may be carry-over from other donors' samples. The sequencing input was PBMCs. CDR3 in amino acids: CASSLSRTGGFEKLFF. The CDR3 DNA follows: TGTGCCAGCAGCTTATCCCGGACAGGGGGCTTTGAAAAACTGTTTTTT.